A single T cell receptor (beta chain) is shown here with its context. The sample holds many counts of this clonotype. The antigen this receptor binds is unknown. No base quality values were provided; no much bigger clone lies one nucleotide off. The CDR3 goes from the cysteine to the phenylalanine over 15 residues. Only the CDR3 DNA is retained, 45 bases long and in frame from the first base. Via the germline V gene, CDR1 is MDHEN and CDR2 SYDVKM. V has 5 bases trimmed and J has 1 base trimmed; junction bases matching no gene number 3. The TCR beta CDR3 regions were amplified from the RNA transcripts. For the first round of RT-PCR on the TCR CDR3, the HTBI primer set was used together with the Qiagen OneStep RT-PCR kit. Libraries were constructed in a second round of multiplex PCR, after which size selection and purification were performed. Paired-end sequencing of the libraries was performed with 100 bp reads on an Illumina HiSeq2000. Per the authors' processing: SOAPnuke was used to process the raw data, with reads discarded if the reads contained adapters or uncalled bases, had a mean Phred below 15, or lacked an exact constant-primer or identifier match. High-quality paired reads were merged with COPE v1.2.5, and unique nucleotide sequences were defined as clonotypes. Clonotypes were aligned to IMGT TRBV, TRBD and TRBJ reference segments using MiTCR v1.1. The analysis included only V-J combinations with a frequency above 0.0001, which together covered around 99% of the repertoires. The TCS score was defined as F50 (clonal expansion) divided by E x V (chaos), with BLOSUM62-based TCRdist calculated between CDR3 peptides within each V-J. Welch's t-statistics and random forest reduced roughly 500 V-J features to roughly 13, which were used in a naive Bayes classifier (R e1071). TCRdb redid the processing of the public reads, applying fastp at Q25 and MiXCR, and retained in-frame beta chains. Rows are unified per CDR3 protein, each entry keeping the most common DNA and genes. The V and J calls here are based on TCRdb, not the publication. This sample gives roughly 630,000 distinct CDR3 sequences in total; roughly 14% of them show up just once. The biggest ten clones account for about 7% of the sample.

This record comes from a study of T cells in Graves' hyperthyroidism and ophthalmopathy (dated by TCRdb to the late 2010s). Describing the broader study: Peripheral blood samples were taken at the time of initial diagnosis, prior to any treatment. In roughly six Graves' hyperthyroidism patients, the study also compared T-cell repertoires from thyroid tissue with T-cell repertoires from blood. The 100 or so discovery patients were randomly split 7:3 into training and test sets. To identify distinguishing TCR V-J signatures, a discovery cohort of around 98 patients was used, comprising fewer than 45 with Graves' ophthalmopathy and 55 to 65 with stable Graves' hyperthyroidism. An independent validation cohort of about 20 hyperthyroidism patients and over 15 patients who later progressed to ophthalmopathy tested prospective prediction of ophthalmopathy. TCR Vbeta CDR3 sequencing of approximately 140 peripheral blood samples (over 40 ophthalmopathy, 75 hyperthyroidism and roughly 17 progressor patients) is reported in the paper. Following sampling, methimazole starting at 30 mg daily was given to hyperthyroidism patients, and high-dose intravenous methylprednisolone was given to ophthalmopathy patients. General conclusions and limits of the study: No statistical method was used to fix the sample size in advance, and group allocation was not hidden from the investigators. Ophthalmopathy was separated from stable hyperthyroidism by a 13 V-J signature model, with 85% to 90% sensitivity and 81% to 83% specificity obtained in cross-validation and 80%/75% obtained in testing. Most expanded thyroid clonotypes (frequency above 0.001) were also found in blood, which suggests that blood repertoires may mirror thyroid immune responses. During validation, the model predicted progression to ophthalmopathy a median of approximately 6.5 months ahead of onset, with approximately 70% sensitivity and roughly 75% specificity.

A patient counted as having stable Graves' hyperthyroidism if no progression to ophthalmopathy occurred over 18 months of follow-up. Hyperthyroidism patients were aged 18 to 65 years and newly diagnosed, with disease duration of less than 2 months. Patients with uncontrolled infections, other autoimmune diseases, pregnancy or lactation were excluded. Diagnoses were established on the basis of clinical symptoms, serum thyroxine and TRAb, thyroid ultrasound, and orbital computed tomography. Ficoll-Paque density gradient centrifugation was used to isolate PBMCs from approximately 10 ml of fresh peripheral blood. Trizol reagent was used to extract total RNA, and RNA quality was then checked on an Agilent 2100 Bioanalyzer.

Sequenced sample: blood. This sequence uses TRBV28 and TRBJ1-5; the central 9 bases match TRBD1. This sequence was found in a woman aged 30 to 39 with Graves' hyperthyroidism. The CDR3 amino acid sequence is: CASSAGQGSNQPQHF. The nucleotide sequence reads TGTGCCAGCAGTGCGGGACAGGGAAGCAATCAGCCCCAGCATTTT.